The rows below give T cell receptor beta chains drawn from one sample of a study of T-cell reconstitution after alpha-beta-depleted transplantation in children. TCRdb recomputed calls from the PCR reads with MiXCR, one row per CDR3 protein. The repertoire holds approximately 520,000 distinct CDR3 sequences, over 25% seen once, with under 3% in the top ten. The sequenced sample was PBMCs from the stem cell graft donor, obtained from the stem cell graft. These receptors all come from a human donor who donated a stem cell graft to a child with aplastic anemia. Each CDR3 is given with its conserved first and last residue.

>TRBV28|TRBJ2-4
CASRDREAIQYF
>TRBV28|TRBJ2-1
CASSFRKAVLAVYNEQFF
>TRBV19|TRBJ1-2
CASRMTGEGNYGYTF
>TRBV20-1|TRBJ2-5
CSAVTGFSETQYF
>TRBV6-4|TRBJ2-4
CASSSWGGPHGCYIQYF
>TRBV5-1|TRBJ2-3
CASTGGAGDLTDTQYF
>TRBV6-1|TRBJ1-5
CASRSVGGAGRKQPQHF
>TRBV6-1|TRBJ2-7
CASSERAGGIYEQYF
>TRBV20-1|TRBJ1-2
CSAPGQATNYGYTF
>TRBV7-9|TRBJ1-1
CASSLRTIAEAFF
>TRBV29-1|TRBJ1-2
CSVEGEGNYGYTF
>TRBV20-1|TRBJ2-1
CSASRRGGRGNEQFF
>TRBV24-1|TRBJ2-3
CATSDGSTDTQYF
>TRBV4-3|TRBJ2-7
CASSQDATRFGRSYEQYF
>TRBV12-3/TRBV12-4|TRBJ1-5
CASREAGNSNQPQHF
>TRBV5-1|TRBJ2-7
CASSLFLAGVTYEQYF
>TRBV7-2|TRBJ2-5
CVSARERQETQYF
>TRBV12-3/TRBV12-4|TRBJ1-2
CASAPGENYGYTF
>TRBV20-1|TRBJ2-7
CSASTGQTYEQYF
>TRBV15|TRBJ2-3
CATSDGGEPSDTQYF
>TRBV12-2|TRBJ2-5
CASRPPRGGPKTQYF
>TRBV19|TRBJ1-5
CASSARDTSFDNQPQHF
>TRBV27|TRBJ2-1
CASSLNPDNEQFF
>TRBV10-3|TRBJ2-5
CAISDEQETQYF
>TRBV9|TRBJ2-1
CASSARTSGSFDEQFF
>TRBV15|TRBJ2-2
CATALLGSGNTGELFF
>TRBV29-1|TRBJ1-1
CSGGFYRRDTEAFF
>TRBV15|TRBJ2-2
CATSIKQGPGELFF
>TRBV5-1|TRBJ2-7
CASSQGQGNYEQYF
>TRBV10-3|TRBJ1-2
CATTTIQEGYGYTF
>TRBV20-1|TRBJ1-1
CSARDQQGNTEAFF
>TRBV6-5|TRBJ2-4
CASSYDRQNKNIQYF
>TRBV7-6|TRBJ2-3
CASSRLGAGATDTQYF
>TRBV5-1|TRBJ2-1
CASSLGASGISYNEQFF
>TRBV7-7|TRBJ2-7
CASSSRDTGEQYF
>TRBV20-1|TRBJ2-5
CSAPRADLETQYF
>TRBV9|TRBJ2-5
CASSDGLEETQYF
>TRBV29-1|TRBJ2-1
CSVAKRALAGGIEFF
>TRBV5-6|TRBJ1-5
CASSKGQGEYSNQPQHF
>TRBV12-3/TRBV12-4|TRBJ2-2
CASRGGGNTGELFF
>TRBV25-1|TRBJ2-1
CASSESGGNEQFF
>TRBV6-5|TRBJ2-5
CASSSGLAGVETQYF
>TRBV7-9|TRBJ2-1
CASSTGLAGGFNNEQFF
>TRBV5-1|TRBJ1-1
CASSLFYLRRDMNTEAFF
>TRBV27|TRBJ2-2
CASSLSRSRELFF
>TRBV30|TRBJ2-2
CAWSATQGTGELFF
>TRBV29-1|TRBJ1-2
CSVGGSNYGYTF
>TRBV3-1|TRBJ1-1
CASSQESPNTEAFF
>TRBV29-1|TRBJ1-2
CSVVENNGYTF
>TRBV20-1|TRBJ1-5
CSASVGWEQPQHF
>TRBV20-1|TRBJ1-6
CSARRGANSPLHF
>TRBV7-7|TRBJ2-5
CASSPRTSGQETQYF
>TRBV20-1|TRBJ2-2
CSARATTGFNTGELFF